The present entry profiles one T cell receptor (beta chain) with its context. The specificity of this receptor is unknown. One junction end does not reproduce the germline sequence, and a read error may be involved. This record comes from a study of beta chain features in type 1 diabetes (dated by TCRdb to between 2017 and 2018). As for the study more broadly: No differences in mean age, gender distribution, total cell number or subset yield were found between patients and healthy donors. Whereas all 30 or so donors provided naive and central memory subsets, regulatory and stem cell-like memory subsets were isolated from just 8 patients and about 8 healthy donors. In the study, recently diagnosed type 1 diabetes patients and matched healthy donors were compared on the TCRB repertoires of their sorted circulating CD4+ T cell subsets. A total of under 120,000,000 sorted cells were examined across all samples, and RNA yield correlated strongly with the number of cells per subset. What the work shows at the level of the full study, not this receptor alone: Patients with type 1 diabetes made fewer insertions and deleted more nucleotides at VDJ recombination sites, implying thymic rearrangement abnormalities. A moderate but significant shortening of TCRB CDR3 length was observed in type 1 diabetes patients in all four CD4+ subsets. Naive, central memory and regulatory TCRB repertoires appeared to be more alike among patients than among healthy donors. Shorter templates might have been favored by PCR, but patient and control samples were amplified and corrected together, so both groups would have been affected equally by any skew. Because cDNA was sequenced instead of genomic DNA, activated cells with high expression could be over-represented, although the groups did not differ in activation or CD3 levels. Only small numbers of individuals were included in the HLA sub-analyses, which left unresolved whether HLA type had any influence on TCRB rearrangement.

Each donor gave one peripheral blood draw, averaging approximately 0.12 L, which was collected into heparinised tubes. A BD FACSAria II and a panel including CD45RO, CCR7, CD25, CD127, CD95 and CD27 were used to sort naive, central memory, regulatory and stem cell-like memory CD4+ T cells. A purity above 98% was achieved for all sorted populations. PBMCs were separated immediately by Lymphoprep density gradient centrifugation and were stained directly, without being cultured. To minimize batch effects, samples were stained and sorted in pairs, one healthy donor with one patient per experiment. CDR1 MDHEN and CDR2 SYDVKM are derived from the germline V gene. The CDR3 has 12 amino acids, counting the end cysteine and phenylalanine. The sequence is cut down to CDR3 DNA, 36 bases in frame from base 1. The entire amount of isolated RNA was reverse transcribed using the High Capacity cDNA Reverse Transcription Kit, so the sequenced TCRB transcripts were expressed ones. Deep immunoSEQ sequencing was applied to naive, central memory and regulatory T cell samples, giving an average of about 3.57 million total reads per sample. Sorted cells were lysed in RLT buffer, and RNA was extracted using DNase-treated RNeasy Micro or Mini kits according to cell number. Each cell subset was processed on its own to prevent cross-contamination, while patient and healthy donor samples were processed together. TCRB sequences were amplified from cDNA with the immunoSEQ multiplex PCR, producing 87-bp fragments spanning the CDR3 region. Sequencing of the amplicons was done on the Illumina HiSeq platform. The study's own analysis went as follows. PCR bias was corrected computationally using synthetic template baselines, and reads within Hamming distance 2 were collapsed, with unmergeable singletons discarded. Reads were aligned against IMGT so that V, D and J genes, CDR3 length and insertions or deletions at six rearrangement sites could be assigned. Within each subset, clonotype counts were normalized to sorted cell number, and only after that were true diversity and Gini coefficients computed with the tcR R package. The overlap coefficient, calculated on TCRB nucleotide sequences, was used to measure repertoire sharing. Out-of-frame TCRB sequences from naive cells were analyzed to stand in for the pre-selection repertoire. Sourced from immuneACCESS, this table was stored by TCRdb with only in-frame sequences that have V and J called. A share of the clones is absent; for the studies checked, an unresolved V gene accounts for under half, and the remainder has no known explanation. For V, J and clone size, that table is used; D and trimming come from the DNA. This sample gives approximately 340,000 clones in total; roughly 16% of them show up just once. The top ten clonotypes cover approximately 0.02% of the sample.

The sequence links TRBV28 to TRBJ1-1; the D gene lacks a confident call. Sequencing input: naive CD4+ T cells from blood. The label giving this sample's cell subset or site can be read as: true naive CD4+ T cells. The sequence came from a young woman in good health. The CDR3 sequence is CASRLLGDGAFF. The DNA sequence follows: TGTGCCAGCAGGTTATTGGGAGATGGGGCTTTCTTT.